This TCR beta chain was sequenced in a study of T cells of healthy individuals. A single record per CDR3 protein comes from TCRdb applying MiXCR to the 5' RACE reads. The sample consists of 63,000 or so distinct CDR3 sequences, under 20% of them appearing once. The V end lost 0 bases, the J end lost 4 bases, and 14 bases lay between the germline ends. Germline lookup yields CDR1 LGHNA and CDR2 YSLEER. The CDR3 loop spans 16 amino acids. The V and J genes are TRBV4-3 and TRBJ2-3; no definite D call. The receptor comes from a human donor in good health. The CDR3 nucleotides are TGCGCCAGCAGCCAAGAAGGATTAGGCCGCCCAGATACGCAGTATTTT. It encodes CASSQEGLGRPDTQYF.